One and the same sample provided the 15 T cell receptor beta chains below, sequenced in a study of T cell repertoires in aging, cancer and after chemotherapy. Rearranged V-D-J TRB sequences were amplified with a mixed TRB-A/B primer pool. TCRdb re-analysed the multiplex PCR reads in MiXCR, keeping a single row per CDR3 protein. This sample has approximately 1,800 distinct CDR3 sequences; about 30% occur once, and the top ten carry about 66%. The template was genomic DNA from peripheral blood, not RNA. Sequencing input: blood. Every receptor here comes from a human donor with a blood cancer. The donor label of this sample is uncertain.

Of note for this clonotype: This may come from a read error, since a much larger clone is one base off. The chain carries TRBV29-1 and TRBJ2-5; D is perhaps TRBD1 or TRBD2 (5 bases each). CDR1 SQVTM and CDR2 ANQGSEA come from the germline V gene. The CDR3 consists of 14 residues. Trimming pared 5 bases from V and 1 base from J, leaving 14 bases between. CDR3 sequence (DNA): TGCAGCGTTAGTCTACCGGGGCCCCAAGAGACCCAGTACTTC. The encoded protein is CSVSLPGPQETQYF.

This clonotype counts as medium-sized (0.01 to 0.1%). The chain is built from TRBV6-5 and TRBJ2-7, with D uncertain. Germline assignment: CDR1 MNHEY and CDR2 SVGAGI. The CDR3 has 22 residues. V was trimmed by 0 bases and J by 3 bases, leaving 33 bases between them. The CDR3 protein is CASSYSYVDGQSPPLMNYEQYF. As DNA, the CDR3 is TGTGCCAGCAGTTACTCGTATGTTGATGGCCAAAGTCCGCCCCTGATGAACTACGAGCAGTACTTC.

The chain combines TRBV30 with TRBJ2-1, with TRBD1 identical over 9 bases. CDR3 length equals 14 residues. V was clipped by 3 bases and J by 4 bases; unmatched bases: 4. Germline V lookup: CDR1 GTSNPN, CDR2 SVGIG (reference sequence). CDR3 amino acids: CAWSGTGLYNEQFF. In DNA, the CDR3 is TGTGCCTGGAGCGGGACAGGGCTATACAATGAGCAGTTCTTC. Supplemented by reference TRBV30 and TRBJ2-1, the full variable domain reads SQTIHQWPATLVQPVGSPLSLECTVEGTSNPNLYWYRQAAGRGLQLLFYSVGIGQISSEVPQNLSASRPQDRQFILSSKKLLLSDSGFYLCAWSGTGLYNEQFFGPGTRLTVL.

The J gene is TRBJ2-7, the V gene TRBV24-1; weak D call: TRBD1 (5 bases). The CDR3 covers 12 residues. Per the germline V gene, CDR1 is KGHDR and CDR2 is SFDVKD. Trimming took 6 bases from V and 1 from J, leaving 6 bases between them. The CDR3 DNA is TGTGCCACCAGTCAGGGTTCCTACGAGCAGTACTTC. It is translated as CATSQGSYEQYF.

The chain combines TRBV28 with TRBJ2-7, with D maybe TRBD1 (6 bases). This CDR3 has 13 residues. The V gene's germline CDR1 is MDHEN and CDR2 SYDVKM. Trimming shortened V by 8 bases and J by 3 bases, and 14 bases separated the two germline ends. The CDR3 DNA is TGTGCCAGCCGCTTGACAGGCGACTACGAGCAGTACTTC. It codes for CASRLTGDYEQYF.

The CDR3 nucleotides are TGTGCCAGCAGCCCCGCCCGGGGGCAAGGGAATGAGCAGTTCTTC. Translated, it gives CASSPARGQGNEQFF. The rearrangement uses TRBV7-9 and TRBJ2-1; tentatively, D is TRBD1 or TRBD2 (6 bases each). Germline loops: CDR1 SEHNR, CDR2 FQNEAQ (reference sequence). V gave up 5 bases and J gave up 7 bases, with 18 bases separating them. This CDR3 has 15 residues. The whole variable domain, filled in from reference TRBV7-9 and TRBJ2-1, reads DTGVSQNPRHKITKRGQNVTFRCDPISEHNRLYWYRQTLGQGPEFLTYFQNEAQLEKSRLLSDRFSAERPKGSFSTLEIQRTEQGDSAMYLCASSPARGQGNEQFFGPGTRLTVL.

The rearrangement joins TRBV18 to TRBJ2-1, with 7 bases aligning to TRBD2. V trimming: 6 bases; J trimming: 8 bases; junction bases outside the gene matches: 1. Germline V gene data show CDR1 as KGHSH and CDR2 as LQKENI. This CDR3 is built from 11 residues. This CDR3 reads CASSREDEQFF. The CDR3 region has the DNA TGTGCCAGCTCCCGGGAGGATGAGCAGTTCTTC.

The chain couples TRBV12-3 or TRBV12-4 to TRBJ2-2; tentatively, D is TRBD2 (5 bases). Trimming stripped 3 bases from V and 7 bases from J, with 12 bases between. The CDR3 is 14 residues long. The CDR3 DNA is TGTGCCAGCAGTTTGGAGGTTGTCGGCGGGGAGCTGTTTTTT. Translated: CASSLEVVGGELFF.

This clonotype was seen only a few times. The chain couples TRBV18 to TRBJ2-2; the D gene could be TRBD1 or TRBD2 (5 bases each). The CDR3 is made up of 13 amino acids. Germline CDR1 is KGHSH and CDR2 is LQKENI. Trimming took 3 bases from V and 9 from J, leaving 11 bases between them. The CDR3 nucleotides read TGTGCCAGCTCACCCACCTTGGGACGGGAGCTGTTTTTT. It translates to CASSPTLGRELFF.

This clonotype has a handful of counts. The chain links TRBV19 to TRBJ1-1; D is undetermined. Germline loops: CDR1 LNHDA, CDR2 SQIVND (reference sequence). The CDR3 spans 13 residues. Trimming cost V 7 bases and J 5 bases, with 14 bases left between them. CDR3 protein: CASTPLGRTEAFF. CDR3 coding DNA: TGTGCCAGTACCCCCCTCGGGAGAACTGAAGCTTTCTTT.

This clonotype was counted only a few times. The rearrangement uses TRBV20-1 and TRBJ1-6, with 7 bases lining up with TRBD1. Germline CDR1 DFQATT, CDR2 SNEGSKA (reference sequence). Trimming cost V 1 base and J 6 bases; bases outside gene matches: 3. The CDR3 consists of 14 residues. The CDR3 nucleotides read TGCAGTGCTAGAGGCAGGGGGGGTAATTCACCCCTCCACTTT. It yields the protein CSARGRGGNSPLHF.

The chain couples TRBV6-5 to TRBJ1-3, with D uncertain. Germline CDR1 MNHEY, CDR2 SVGAGI. The CDR3 loop spans 12 amino acids. The germline V and J ends were trimmed by 4 bases and 9 bases, with 10 bases remaining between them. The CDR3 loop reads CASSSPPGTIYF. In DNA form, the CDR3 reads TGTGCCAGCAGTTCGCCACCGGGCACCATATATTTT.

This clonotype turned up a few times. The V call is TRBV12-3 or TRBV12-4, the J call TRBJ2-1; 12 nucleotides agree with TRBD2. The CDR3 is 15 residues long. Losses at the gene ends were 6 bases for V and 3 bases for J; bases not matched to a gene: 3. The CDR3 DNA reads TGTGCCAGCAGCCAACTAGCGGGAGGCTACAATGAGCAGTTCTTC. Translation gives CASSQLAGGYNEQFF.

The sample holds a few counts of this clonotype. The rearrangement links TRBV20-1 to TRBJ2-7, with D tentatively TRBD1 or TRBD2 (5 bases each). Trimming left V 6 bases short and J 2 bases short, with 17 bases between. CDR1 and CDR2 from the germline V gene are DFQATT and SNEGSKA (reference sequence). The CDR3 loop spans 14 amino acids. The chain's CDR3 is CSAKHRGITYEQYF. The CDR3, as DNA: TGCAGTGCCAAGCATCGGGGCATCACCTACGAGCAGTACTTC.

This clonotype was counted a few times. This rearrangement joins TRBV15 to TRBJ2-7; D is unclear. The CDR3 is 13 residues long. CDR1 and CDR2 (germline): LNHNV, YYDKDF (reference sequence). V dropped 0 bases and J dropped 5 bases, with 8 bases sitting between them. In DNA form, the CDR3 reads TGTGCCACCAGCAGAGATCTGGCTAACGAGCAGTACTTC. Translated: CATSRDLANEQYF.